The sequence of this T cell receptor beta chain was determined in a study of T cells after yellow fever vaccination. TCRdb re-called the 5' RACE reads with MiXCR, one entry per CDR3 protein. The sample has hundreds of thousands of distinct CDR3 sequences, 12% seen once; the top ten hold roughly 3%. There are a few counts of this clonotype. V lost 0 bases and J 6 bases, leaving 11 bases between the germline ends. The CDR3 consists of 14 residues. The germline V gene encodes CDR1 SGHVS and CDR2 FNYEAQ. The material sequenced was CD4+ T cells sorted from PBMCs, taken 15 days after the yellow fever booster vaccination. This clonotype was sampled from a man aged 18 to 30 who received the YFV17D yellow fever vaccine. The chain carries TRBV7-6 and TRBJ1-2; tentatively, D is TRBD1 (6 bases). Here the CDR3 reads CASSLAPQGHGYTF. The CDR3 DNA is TGTGCCAGCAGCTTAGCGCCCCAGGGGCATGGCTACACCTTC.